The 9 T cell receptor beta chains listed next were all sequenced from one sample in a study of monozygotic twins with inflammatory bowel disease. One entry per CDR3 protein, without DNA, is what TCRdb gives after re-calling the 5' RACE reads. Recorded for this sample: about 85,000 distinct CDR3 sequences. Sequencing used blood. The receptor source for this set is a human donor with ulcerative colitis or Crohn's disease, or a healthy co-twin of an affected twin (not recorded which).

The chain has TRBV7-2 and TRBJ1-2; the D gene TCRdb calls, TRBD1, cannot be checked with no DNA. The CDR3 has 13 residues. Germline values: CDR1 SGHTA, CDR2 FQGNSA. The CDR3 loop is CASSPQGGGRYTF.

This chain links TRBV6-1 with TRBJ2-7; TCRdb selects TRBD1, and the lack of DNA leaves this call unchecked. Germline-derived CDR1 and CDR2 are MNHNS and SASEGT. CDR3 length: 14 amino acids. The CDR3 here is CASRASGVTDEQYF.

V and J are TRBV29-1 and TRBJ2-2. CDR3 length: 13 amino acids. Germline CDR1 reads SQVTM; CDR2 reads ANQGSEA. The CDR3 loop reads CSVDVGYTGELFF.

The chain joins TRBV20-1 to TRBJ1-1; no DNA is available, so the TRBD1 call from TCRdb remains unchecked. The CDR3 length is 14 residues. Germline CDR1 and CDR2: DFQATT and SNEGSKA (reference sequence). This CDR3 reads CSAGTDRLNTEAFF.

This rearrangement joins TRBV20-1 to TRBJ2-1; the TCRdb D gene call, TRBD2, has no DNA to confirm it. CDR3 size: 16 residues. The germline CDR1 and CDR2 sequences are DFQATT and SNEGSKA (reference sequence). CDR3 in amino acids: CSASFRTPWGLNEQFF.

The CDR3: CASSLSPTGELFF. The V and J genes are TRBV5-1 and TRBJ2-2. The CDR3 contains 13 residues. Germline V gene sequence: CDR1 SGHRS, CDR2 YFSETQ.

The V and J genes are TRBV20-1 and TRBJ2-7; as DNA is missing, the TRBD2 call by TCRdb cannot be tested. Germline V gene sequence: CDR1 DFQATT, CDR2 SNEGSKA (reference sequence). The CDR3 extends over 14 amino acids. The CDR3 sequence is CSASPGLAGWEQYF.

The chain's CDR3 is CANSLAWLTGIKNTEAFF. The chain carries TRBV5-1 and TRBJ1-1; TCRdb gives TRBD1 as the D gene, but with no DNA this cannot be confirmed. CDR3 length: 18 amino acids. Germline V gene data show CDR1 as SGHRS and CDR2 as YFSETQ.

The chain has TRBV12-3 or TRBV12-4 and TRBJ1-2. The CDR3 covers 15 residues. CDR3 in amino acids: CASSFGPNPNYGYTF.